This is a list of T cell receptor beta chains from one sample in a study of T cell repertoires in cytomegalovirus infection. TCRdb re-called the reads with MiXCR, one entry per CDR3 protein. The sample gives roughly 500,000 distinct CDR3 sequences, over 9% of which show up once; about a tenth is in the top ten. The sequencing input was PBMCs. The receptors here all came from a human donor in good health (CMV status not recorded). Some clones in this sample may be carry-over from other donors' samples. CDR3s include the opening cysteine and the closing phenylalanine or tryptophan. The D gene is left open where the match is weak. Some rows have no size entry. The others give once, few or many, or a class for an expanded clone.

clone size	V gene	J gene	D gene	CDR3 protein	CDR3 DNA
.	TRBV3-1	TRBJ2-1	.	CASSQERLMSSYNEQFF	TGTGCCAGCAGCCAAGAAAGGTTAATGAGCTCCTACAATGAGCAGTTCTTC
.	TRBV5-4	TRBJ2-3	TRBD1	CASSLSTGGRDTQYF	TGTGCCAGCAGCCTATCAACAGGGGGACGGGATACGCAGTATTTT
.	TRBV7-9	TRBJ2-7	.	CASSPTDSSVAEQYF	TGTGCCAGCAGCCCGACGGACAGCTCGGTCGCCGAGCAGTACTTC
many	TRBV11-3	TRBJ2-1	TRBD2	CASSAGGTSPKNEQFF	TGTGCCAGCAGCGCCGGTGGGACTAGCCCCAAGAATGAGCAGTTCTTC
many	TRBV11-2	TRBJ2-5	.	CASSLAPRQETQYF	TGTGCCAGCAGCTTAGCCCCCCGACAGGAGACCCAGTACTTC
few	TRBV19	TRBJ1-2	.	CASSEERGYTF	TGTGCCAGTAGTGAGGAGAGAGGCTACACCTTC
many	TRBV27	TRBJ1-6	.	CATAWGYNSPLHF	TGTGCCACCGCTTGGGGTTATAATTCACCCCTCCACTTT
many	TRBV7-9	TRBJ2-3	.	CASSLFFSRGLAQQFRTDTQYF	TGTGCCAGCAGCTTATTCTTCTCGCGGGGTCTAGCGCAGCAATTTCGCACAGATACGCAGTATTTT
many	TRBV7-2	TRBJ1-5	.	CASSRGLQPQHF	TGTGCCAGCAGTCGTGGGCTCCAGCCCCAGCATTTT
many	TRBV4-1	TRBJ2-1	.	CASSQDHGLGVLFF	TGCGCCAGCAGCCAAGATCACGGGTTAGGAGTGCTGTTCTTC
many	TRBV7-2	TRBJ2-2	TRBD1	CASRLNQGARTGELFF	TGTGCCAGCAGATTAAACCAGGGGGCCAGGACCGGGGAGCTGTTTTTT
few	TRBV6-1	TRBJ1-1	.	CASSGSWRGAEAFF	TGTGCCAGCAGTGGGAGTTGGAGGGGCGCTGAAGCTTTCTTT
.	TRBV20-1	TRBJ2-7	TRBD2	CSANSGTYEQYF	TGCAGTGCCAATAGCGGGACCTACGAGCAGTACTTC
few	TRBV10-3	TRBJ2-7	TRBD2	CAISVLAGVDEQYF	TGTGCCATCAGTGTACTAGCGGGAGTTGATGAGCAGTACTTC
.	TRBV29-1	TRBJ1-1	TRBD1	CSVRRTGNTEAFF	TGCAGCGTTCGGCGGACAGGGAACACTGAAGCTTTCTTT
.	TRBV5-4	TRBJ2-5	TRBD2	CASSFLAGAAQYF	TGTGCCAGCAGCTTTCTAGCGGGAGCGGCCCAGTACTTC
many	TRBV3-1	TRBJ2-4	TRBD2	CASSQGGGLPKNIQYF	TGTGCCAGCAGCCAAGGCGGGGGGCTTCCCAAAAACATTCAGTACTTC
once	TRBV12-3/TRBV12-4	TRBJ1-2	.	CASSLTTFSSYTF	TGTGCCAGCAGTTTAACGACATTCTCAAGCTACACCTTC
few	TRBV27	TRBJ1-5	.	CASSLKSMSNQPQHF	TGTGCCAGCAGTTTAAAGTCTATGTCCAATCAGCCCCAGCATTTT
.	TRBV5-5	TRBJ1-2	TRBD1	CASSTRDRGSGGYTF	TGTGCCAGCAGCACCCGGGACAGGGGGAGCGGTGGCTACACCTTC
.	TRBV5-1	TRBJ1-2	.	CASGEGPNYGYTF	TGCGCCTCCGGGGAGGGACCTAACTATGGCTACACCTTC
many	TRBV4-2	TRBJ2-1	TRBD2	CASSQGAGGPPNEQFF	TGTGCCAGCAGCCAAGGAGCGGGAGGACCCCCCAATGAGCAGTTCTTC
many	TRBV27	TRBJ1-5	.	CASSLAAGTTLNQPQHF	TGTGCCAGCAGTTTAGCGGCAGGGACGACCCTCAATCAGCCCCAGCATTTT
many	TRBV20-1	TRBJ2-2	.	CSAATSGERFSTGELFF	TGCAGTGCTGCGACCTCGGGGGAGCGGTTCTCTACCGGGGAGCTGTTTTTT
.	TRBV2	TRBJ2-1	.	CASVYMESVRSNEQFF	TGTGCCAGCGTCTATATGGAGAGTGTAAGGTCCAATGAGCAGTTCTTC
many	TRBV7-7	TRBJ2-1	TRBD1	CASSLSRGQGRDEQFF	TGTGCCAGCAGCTTAAGTCGAGGACAGGGGCGAGACGAGCAGTTCTTC
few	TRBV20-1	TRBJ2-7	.	CSARDRGTPYEQYF	TGCAGTGCTAGAGATAGGGGGACACCCTACGAGCAGTACTTC
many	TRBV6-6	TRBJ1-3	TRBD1	CASSQPDRAGNTIYF	TGTGCCAGCAGCCAACCCGACAGGGCTGGAAACACCATATATTTT
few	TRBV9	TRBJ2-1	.	CASSVGGGNEQFF	TGTGCCAGCAGCGTAGGAGGGGGCAATGAGCAGTTCTTC
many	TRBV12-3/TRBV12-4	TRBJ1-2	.	CASSPTDYGYTF	TGTGCCAGCAGCCCCACAGACTATGGCTACACCTTC
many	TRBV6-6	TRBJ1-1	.	CASSYTLEAFF	TGTGCCAGCAGTTACACCCTGGAAGCTTTCTTT
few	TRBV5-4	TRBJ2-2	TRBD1	CASSEGQGAAGELFF	TGTGCCAGCAGCGAGGGACAGGGCGCCGCCGGGGAGCTGTTTTTT
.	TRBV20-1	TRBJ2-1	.	CSARLRKEQFF	TGCAGTGCTAGACTTCGAAAAGAGCAGTTCTTC
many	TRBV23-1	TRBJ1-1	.	CASSQSTVNTEAFF	TGCGCCAGCAGTCAATCGACAGTGAACACTGAAGCTTTCTTT
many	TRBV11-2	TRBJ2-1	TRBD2	CASSLDGLAGEQFF	TGTGCCAGCAGCTTAGATGGACTAGCTGGTGAGCAGTTCTTC
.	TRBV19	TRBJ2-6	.	CASSPRDAPGSGANVLTF	TGTGCCAGTAGCCCCCGGGACGCCCCAGGGAGTGGGGCCAACGTCCTGACTTTC
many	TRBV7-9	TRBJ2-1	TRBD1	CASSPPGTGSYNEQFF	TGTGCCAGCAGCCCCCCCGGGACAGGCTCCTACAATGAGCAGTTCTTC
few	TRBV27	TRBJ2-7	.	CASSPVGGQDSYEQYF	TGTGCCAGCAGTCCCGTGGGGGGGCAAGACTCCTACGAGCAGTACTTC
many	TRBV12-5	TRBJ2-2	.	CASGPAGGELFF	TGTGCTAGTGGTCCAGCCGGCGGGGAGCTGTTTTTT
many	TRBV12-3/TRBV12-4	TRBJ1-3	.	CASREFSHSGNTIYF	TGTGCCAGCAGGGAGTTCTCCCACTCTGGAAACACCATATATTTT
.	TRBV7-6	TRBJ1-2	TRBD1	CASSLAMTGQGGYTF	TGTGCCAGCAGCTTAGCTATGACAGGGCAGGGTGGCTACACCTTC
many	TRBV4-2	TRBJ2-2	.	CASSQDEGANTGELFF	TGTGCCAGCAGCCAAGACGAGGGCGCGAACACCGGGGAGCTGTTTTTT
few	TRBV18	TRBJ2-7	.	CASSPPTDTYEQYF	TGTGCCAGCTCACCACCGACAGATACCTACGAGCAGTACTTC
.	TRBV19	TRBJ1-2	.	CASSIGSVHYGYTF	TGTGCCAGTAGTATAGGCTCAGTTCACTATGGCTACACCTTC